The sequence of this T cell receptor beta chain was determined in a study of tumor and adjacent non-tumor tissue in lung cancer. This sample's RNA came from whole unsorted tissue. This non-tumor lung sample came from over 3 cm beyond the tumor edge. Three rounds of nested PCR, following a modified ARM-PCR protocol, produced the TCRbeta library. TCRdb independently ran MiXCR on the multiplex PCR reads; one entry per CDR3 protein. The sample lists approximately 80,000 distinct CDR3 sequences; roughly 80% were seen once. Germline-derived CDR1 and CDR2 are MNHEY and SVGEGT. CDR3 length: 14 residues. Remarks on this clonotype: One junction end disagrees with the germline gene, perhaps due to a read error.

This sequence joins TRBV6-2 or TRBV6-3 and TRBJ2-1; possibly TRBD1 for D (6 bases). This receptor was taken from a man aged 60-69 years with non-small cell lung cancer. Input material: distant non-tumor lung tissue. CDR3 sequence (DNA): TGTGCCAGCATCGACCGGACAGCCCGTAATGAGCAGATCTTC. Translating it yields CASIDRTARNEQIF.